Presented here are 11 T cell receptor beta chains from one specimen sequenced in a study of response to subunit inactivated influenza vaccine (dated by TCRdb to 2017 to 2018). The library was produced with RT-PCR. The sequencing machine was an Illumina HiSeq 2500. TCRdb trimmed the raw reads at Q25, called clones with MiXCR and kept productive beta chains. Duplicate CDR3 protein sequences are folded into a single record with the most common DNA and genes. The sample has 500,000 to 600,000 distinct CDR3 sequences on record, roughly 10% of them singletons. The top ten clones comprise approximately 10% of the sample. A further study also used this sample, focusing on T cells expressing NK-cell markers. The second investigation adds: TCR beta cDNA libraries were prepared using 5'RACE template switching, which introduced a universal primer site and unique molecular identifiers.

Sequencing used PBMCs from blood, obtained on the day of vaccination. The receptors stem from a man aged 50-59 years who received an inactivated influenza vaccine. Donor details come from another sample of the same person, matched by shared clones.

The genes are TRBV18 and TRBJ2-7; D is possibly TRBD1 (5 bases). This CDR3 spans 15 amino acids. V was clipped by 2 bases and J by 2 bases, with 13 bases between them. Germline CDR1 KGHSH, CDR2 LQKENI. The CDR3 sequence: CASSPSSGQTYEQYF. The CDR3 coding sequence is TGTGCCAGCTCACCAAGTTCAGGACAAACCTACGAGCAGTACTTC.

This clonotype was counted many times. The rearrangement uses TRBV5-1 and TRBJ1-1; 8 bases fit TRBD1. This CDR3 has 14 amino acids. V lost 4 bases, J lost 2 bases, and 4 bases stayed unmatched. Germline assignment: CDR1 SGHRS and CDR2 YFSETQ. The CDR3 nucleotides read TGCGCCAGCAGCATGACAGGGGTTAACACTGAAGCTTTCTTT. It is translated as CASSMTGVNTEAFF.

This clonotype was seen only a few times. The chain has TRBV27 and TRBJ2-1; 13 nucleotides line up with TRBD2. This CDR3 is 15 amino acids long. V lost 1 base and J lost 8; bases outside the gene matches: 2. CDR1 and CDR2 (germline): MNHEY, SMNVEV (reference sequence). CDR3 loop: CASSLWTSGRDEQFF. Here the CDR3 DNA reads TGTGCCAGCAGTTTATGGACTAGCGGGAGAGATGAGCAGTTCTTC.

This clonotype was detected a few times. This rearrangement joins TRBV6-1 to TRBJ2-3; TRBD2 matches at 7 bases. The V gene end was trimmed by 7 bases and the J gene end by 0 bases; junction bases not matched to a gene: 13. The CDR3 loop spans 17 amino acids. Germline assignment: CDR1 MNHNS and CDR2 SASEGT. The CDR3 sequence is CASKYQAGRTSTDTQYF. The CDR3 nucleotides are TGTGCCAGCAAGTATCAAGCGGGGCGAACTAGCACAGATACGCAGTATTTT.

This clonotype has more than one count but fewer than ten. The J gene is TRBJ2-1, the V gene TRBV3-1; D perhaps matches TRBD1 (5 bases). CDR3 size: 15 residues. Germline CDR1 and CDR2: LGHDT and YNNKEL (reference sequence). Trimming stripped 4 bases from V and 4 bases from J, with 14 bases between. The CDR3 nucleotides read TGTGCCAGCAGCCCGTCTTTCGGACAATACAATGAGCAGTTCTTC. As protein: CASSPSFGQYNEQFF.

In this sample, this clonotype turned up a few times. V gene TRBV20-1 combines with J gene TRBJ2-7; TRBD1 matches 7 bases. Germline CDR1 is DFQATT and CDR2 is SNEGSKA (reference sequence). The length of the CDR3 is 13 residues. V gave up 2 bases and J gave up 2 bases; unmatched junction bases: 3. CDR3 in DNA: TGCAGTGCTAGAAGGACAGGTCCCTACGAGCAGTACTTC. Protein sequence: CSARRTGPYEQYF.

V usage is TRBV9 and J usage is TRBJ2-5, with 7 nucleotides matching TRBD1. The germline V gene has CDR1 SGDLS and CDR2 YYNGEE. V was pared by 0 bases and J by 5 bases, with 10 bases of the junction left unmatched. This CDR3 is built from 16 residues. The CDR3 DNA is TGTGCCAGCAGCGTAGCGACAGGGAATTCTTGGGAGACCCAGTACTTC. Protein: CASSVATGNSWETQYF. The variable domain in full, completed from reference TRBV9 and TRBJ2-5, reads DSGVTQTPKHLITATGQRVTLRCSPRSGDLSVYWYQQSLDQGLQFLIQYYNGEERAKGNILERFSAQQFPDLHSELNLSSLELGDSALYFCASSVATGNSWETQYFGPGTRLLVL.

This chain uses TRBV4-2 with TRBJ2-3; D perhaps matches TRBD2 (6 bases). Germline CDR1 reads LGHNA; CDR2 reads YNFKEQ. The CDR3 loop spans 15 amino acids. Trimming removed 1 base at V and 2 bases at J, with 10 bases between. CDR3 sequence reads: CASSQVGGNTDTQYF. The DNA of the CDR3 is TGTGCCAGCAGCCAAGTCGGAGGGAACACAGATACGCAGTATTTT.

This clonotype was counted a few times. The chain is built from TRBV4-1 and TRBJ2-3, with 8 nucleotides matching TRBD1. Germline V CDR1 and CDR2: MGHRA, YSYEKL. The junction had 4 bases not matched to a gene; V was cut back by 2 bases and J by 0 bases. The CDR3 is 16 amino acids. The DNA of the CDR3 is TGCGCCAGCAGCCAAAAGACAGGGGCTAGCACAGATACGCAGTATTTT. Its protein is CASSQKTGASTDTQYF.

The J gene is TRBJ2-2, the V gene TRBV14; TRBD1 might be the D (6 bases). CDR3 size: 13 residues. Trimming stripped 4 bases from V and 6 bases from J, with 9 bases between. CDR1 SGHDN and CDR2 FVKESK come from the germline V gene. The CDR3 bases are TGTGCCAGCAGCCGTCACAGGGCCGGGGAGCTGTTTTTT. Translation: CASSRHRAGELFF.

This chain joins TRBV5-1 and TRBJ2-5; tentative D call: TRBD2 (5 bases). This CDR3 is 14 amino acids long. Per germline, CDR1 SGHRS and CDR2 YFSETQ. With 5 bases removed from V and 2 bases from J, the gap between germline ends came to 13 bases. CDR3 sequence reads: CASRGAELQETQYF. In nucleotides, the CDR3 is TGCGCCAGCAGGGGAGCGGAGCTACAAGAGACCCAGTACTTC.